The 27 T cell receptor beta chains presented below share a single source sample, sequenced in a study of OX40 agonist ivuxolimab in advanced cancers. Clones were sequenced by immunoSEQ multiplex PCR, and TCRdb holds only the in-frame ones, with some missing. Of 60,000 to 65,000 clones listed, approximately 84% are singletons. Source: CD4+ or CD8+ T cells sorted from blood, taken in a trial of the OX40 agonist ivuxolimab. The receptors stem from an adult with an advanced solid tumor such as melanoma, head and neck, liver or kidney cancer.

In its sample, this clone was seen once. CDR3: CASVDLAKNIQYF. CDR3 DNA sequence: TGTGCCAGCGTGGATCTAGCCAAAAACATTCAGTACTTC. The rearrangement joins TRBV6-5 to TRBJ2-4, with D uncertain. Germline V gene lookup returns CDR1 MNHEY and CDR2 SVGAGI. The CDR3 has 13 residues. With 8 bases removed from V and 0 bases from J, the gap between germline ends came to 8 bases.

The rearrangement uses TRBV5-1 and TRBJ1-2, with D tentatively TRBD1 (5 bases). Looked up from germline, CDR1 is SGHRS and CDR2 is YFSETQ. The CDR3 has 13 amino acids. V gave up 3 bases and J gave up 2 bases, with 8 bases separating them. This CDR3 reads CASSSDKNYGYTF. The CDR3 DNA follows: TGCGCCAGCAGCTCGGACAAAAACTATGGCTACACCTTC.

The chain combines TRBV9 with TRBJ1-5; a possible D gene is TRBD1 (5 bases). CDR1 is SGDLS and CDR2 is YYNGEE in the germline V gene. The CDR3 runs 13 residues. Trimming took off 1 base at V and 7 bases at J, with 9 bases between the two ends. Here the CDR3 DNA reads TGTGCCAGCAGCGTATTCGGGGGACAGCCCCAGCATTTT. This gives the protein CASSVFGGQPQHF.

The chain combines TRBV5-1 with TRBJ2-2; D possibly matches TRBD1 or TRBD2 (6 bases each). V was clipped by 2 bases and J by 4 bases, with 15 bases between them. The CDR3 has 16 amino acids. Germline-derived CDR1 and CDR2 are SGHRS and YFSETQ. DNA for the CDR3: TGCGCCAGCAGCTTAAGGTTTGGGGGGCTCACCGGGGAGCTGTTTTTT. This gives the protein CASSLRFGGLTGELFF.

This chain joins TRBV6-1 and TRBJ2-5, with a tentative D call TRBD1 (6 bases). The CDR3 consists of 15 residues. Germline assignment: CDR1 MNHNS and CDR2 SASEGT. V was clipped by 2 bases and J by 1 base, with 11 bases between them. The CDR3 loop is CASSEFGQRQETQYF. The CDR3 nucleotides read TGTGCCAGCAGTGAATTTGGACAGCGCCAAGAGACCCAGTACTTC.

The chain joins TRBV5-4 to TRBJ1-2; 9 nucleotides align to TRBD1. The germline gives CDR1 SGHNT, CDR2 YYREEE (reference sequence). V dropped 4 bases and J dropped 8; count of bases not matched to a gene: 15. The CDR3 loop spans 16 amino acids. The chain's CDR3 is CASSQNIRTGAGGYTF. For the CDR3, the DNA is TGTGCCAGCAGCCAAAACATTCGGACAGGGGCCGGGGGCTACACCTTC.

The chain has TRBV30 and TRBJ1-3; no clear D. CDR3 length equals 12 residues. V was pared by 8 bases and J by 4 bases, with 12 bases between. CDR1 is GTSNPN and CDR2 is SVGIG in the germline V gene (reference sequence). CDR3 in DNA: TGTGCCCGACTCGACACCGGAAACACCATATATTTT. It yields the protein CARLDTGNTIYF.

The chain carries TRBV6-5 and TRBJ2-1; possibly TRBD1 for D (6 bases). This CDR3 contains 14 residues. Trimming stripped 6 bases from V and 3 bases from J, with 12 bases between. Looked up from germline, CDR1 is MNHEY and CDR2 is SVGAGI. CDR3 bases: TGTGCCAGCAGACACAGGGACGGCTACAATGAGCAGTTCTTC. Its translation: CASRHRDGYNEQFF.

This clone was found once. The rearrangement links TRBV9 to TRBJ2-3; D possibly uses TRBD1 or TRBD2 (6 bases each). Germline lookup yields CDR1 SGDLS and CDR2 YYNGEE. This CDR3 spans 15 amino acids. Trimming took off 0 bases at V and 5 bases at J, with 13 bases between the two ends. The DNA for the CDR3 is TGTGCCAGCAGCGTAGTAGGGGGGAATGTAGATACGCAGTATTTT. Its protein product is CASSVVGGNVDTQYF.

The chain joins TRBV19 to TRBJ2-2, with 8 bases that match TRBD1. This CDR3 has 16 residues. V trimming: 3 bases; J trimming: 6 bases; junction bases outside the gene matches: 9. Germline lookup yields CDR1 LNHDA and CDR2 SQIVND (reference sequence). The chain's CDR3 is CASSIRSGGAPGELFF. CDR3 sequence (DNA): TGTGCCAGTAGTATTAGGTCAGGGGGCGCGCCCGGGGAGCTGTTTTTT.

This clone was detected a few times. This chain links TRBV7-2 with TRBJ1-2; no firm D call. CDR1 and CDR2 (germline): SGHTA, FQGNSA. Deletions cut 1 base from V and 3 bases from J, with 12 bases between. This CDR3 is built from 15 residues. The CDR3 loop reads CASSLGMSLDYGYTF. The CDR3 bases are TGTGCCAGCAGCTTAGGAATGTCCCTGGACTATGGCTACACCTTC.

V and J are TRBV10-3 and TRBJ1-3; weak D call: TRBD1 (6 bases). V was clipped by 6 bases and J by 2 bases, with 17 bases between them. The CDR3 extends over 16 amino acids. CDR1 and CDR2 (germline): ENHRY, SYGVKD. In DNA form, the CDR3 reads TGTGCCATCAGCGGAAGGGCAACAGGGACTGGAAACACCATATATTTT. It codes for CAISGRATGTGNTIYF.

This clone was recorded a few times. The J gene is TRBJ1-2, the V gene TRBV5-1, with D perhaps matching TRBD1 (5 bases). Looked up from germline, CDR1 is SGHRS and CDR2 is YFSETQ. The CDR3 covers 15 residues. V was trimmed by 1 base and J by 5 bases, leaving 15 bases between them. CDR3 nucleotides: TGCGCCAGCAGCTTGTCTTGGGGGGATACGTATGGCTACACCTTC. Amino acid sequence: CASSLSWGDTYGYTF.

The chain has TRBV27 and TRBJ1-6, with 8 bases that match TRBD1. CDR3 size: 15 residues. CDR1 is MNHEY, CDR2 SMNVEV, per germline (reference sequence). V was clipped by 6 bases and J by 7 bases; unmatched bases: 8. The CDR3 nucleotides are TGTGCCAGCAGCTTCGGACAGGGTAGGAATTCACCCCTCCACTTT. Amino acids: CASSFGQGRNSPLHF.

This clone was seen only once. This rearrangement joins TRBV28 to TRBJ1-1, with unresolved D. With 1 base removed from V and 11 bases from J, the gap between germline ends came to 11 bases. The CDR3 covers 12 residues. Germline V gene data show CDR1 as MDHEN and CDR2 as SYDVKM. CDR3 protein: CASSLSLPKAFF. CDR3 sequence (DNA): TGTGCCAGCAGTTTATCCCTCCCGAAGGCTTTCTTT.

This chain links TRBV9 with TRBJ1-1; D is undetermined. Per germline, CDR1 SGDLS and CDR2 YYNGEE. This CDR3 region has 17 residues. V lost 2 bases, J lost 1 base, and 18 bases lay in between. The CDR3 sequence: CASSVFGRAGPNTEAFF. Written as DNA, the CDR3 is TGTGCCAGCAGCGTCTTCGGCCGAGCCGGGCCGAACACTGAAGCTTTCTTT.

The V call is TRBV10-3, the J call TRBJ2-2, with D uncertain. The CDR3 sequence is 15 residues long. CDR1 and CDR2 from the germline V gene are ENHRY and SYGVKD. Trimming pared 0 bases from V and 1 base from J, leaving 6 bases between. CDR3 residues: CAISESWENTGELFF. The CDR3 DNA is TGTGCCATCAGTGAGTCGTGGGAGAACACCGGGGAGCTGTTTTTT.

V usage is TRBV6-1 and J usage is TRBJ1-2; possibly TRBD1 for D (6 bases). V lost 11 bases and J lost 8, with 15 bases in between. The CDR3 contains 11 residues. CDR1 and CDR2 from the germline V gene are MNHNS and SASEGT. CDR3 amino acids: CAGRTVMGYTF. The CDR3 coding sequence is TGTGCCGGACGGACAGTCATGGGCTACACCTTC.

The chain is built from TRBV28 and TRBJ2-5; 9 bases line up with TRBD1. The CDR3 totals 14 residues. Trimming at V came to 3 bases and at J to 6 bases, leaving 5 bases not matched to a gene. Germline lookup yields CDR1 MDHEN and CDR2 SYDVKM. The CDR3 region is CASSFGDRDKTQYF. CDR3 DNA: TGTGCCAGCAGTTTCGGGGACAGGGATAAGACCCAGTACTTC.

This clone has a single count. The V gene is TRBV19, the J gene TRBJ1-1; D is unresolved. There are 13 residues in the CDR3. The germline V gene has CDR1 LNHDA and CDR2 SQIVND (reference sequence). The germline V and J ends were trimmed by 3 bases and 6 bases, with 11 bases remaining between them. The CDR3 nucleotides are TGTGCCAGTAGTATCCCACATACCTCTGAAGCTTTCTTT. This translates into CASSIPHTSEAFF.

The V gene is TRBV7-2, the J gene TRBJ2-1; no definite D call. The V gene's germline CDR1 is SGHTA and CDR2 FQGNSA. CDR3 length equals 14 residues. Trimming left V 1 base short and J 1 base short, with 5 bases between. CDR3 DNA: TGTGCCAGCAGCTTAGGCTGGTCCTACAATGAGCAGTTCTTC. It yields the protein CASSLGWSYNEQFF.

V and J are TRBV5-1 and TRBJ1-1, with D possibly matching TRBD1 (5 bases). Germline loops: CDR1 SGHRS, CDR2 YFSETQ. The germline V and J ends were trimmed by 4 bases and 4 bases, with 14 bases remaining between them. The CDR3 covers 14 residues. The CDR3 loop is CASSDGIRGTEAFF. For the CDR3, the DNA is TGCGCCAGCAGCGACGGGATTAGGGGCACTGAAGCTTTCTTT. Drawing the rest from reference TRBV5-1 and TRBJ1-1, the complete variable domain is KAGVTQTPRYLIKTRGQQVTLSCSPISGHRSVSWYQQTPGQGLQFLFEYFSETQRNKGNFPGRFSGRQFSNSRSEMNVSTLELGDSALYLCASSDGIRGTEAFFGQGTRLTVV.

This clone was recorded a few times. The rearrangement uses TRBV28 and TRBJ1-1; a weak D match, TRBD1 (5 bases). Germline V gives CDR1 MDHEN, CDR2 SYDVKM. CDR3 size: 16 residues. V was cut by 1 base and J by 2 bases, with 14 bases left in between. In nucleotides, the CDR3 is TGTGCCAGCAGTTTATTAGAAGGGACGGCAAACACTGAAGCTTTCTTT. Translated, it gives CASSLLEGTANTEAFF.

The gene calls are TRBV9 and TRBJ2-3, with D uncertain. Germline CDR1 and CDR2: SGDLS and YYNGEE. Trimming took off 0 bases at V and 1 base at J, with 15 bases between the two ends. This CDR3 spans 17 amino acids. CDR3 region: CASSVGLFEWGTDTQYF. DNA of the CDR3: TGTGCCAGCAGCGTAGGGCTGTTCGAGTGGGGCACAGATACGCAGTATTTT.

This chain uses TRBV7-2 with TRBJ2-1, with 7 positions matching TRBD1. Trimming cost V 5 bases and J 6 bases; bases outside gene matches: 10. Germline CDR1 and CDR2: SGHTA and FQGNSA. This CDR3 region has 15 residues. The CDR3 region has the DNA TGTGCCAGCAGCCTAAATTCGGACAGGCCCAATGAGCAGTTCTTC. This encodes CASSLNSDRPNEQFF. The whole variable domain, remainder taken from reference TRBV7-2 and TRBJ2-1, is GAGVSQSPSNKVTEKGKDVELRCDPISGHTALYWYRQSLGQGLEFLIYFQGNSAPDKSGLPSDRFSAERTGGSVSTLTIQRTQQEDSAVYLCASSLNSDRPNEQFFGPGTRLTVL.

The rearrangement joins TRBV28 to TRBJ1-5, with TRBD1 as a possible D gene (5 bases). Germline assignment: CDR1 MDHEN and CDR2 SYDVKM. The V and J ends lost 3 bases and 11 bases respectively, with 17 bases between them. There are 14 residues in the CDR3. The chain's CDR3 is CASSLPQGPRTQHF. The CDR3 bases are TGTGCCAGCAGTTTGCCTCAGGGCCCACGGACCCAGCATTTT.

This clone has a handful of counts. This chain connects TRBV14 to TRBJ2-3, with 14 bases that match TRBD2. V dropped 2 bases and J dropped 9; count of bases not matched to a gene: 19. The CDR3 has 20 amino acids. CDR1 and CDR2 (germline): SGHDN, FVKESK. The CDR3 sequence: CASSQSQGFLGLAGDRTQYF. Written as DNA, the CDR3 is TGTGCCAGCAGCCAATCTCAAGGGTTCCTGGGACTAGCGGGAGACCGAACGCAGTATTTT.